The T cell receptor beta chain described here comes from a study of blood T cells in healthy people across ages. Overall study results and limits: Older age coincided with a roughly linear decline in TCR beta diversity per million T cells. Comparison with aged donors showed that long-lived donors had more naive CD4+ cells and higher diversity. The study lacked donor CMV status, which possibly confounded expanded clonotype changes.

V lost 2 bases to trimming and J lost 9 bases, with 14 bases between them. Germline V lookup: CDR1 DFQATT, CDR2 SNEGSKA (reference sequence). The CDR3 consists of 12 residues. The authors ran a second PCR of 7 to 11 cycles using a sample-barcoded 5' primer and a J-beta primer mix. Sequencing recovered at least 2.5 million CDR3-containing paired-end reads from each sample. TCRdb independently ran MiXCR on the 5' RACE reads; one entry per CDR3 protein. The sample holds some 1.1 million distinct CDR3 sequences, approximately 38% seen once. A word on this clonotype: Its matching antigen is unknown.

The gene calls are TRBV20-1 and TRBJ2-7; possibly TRBD2 for D (5 bases). The specimen sequenced was blood. The TCR originated in a man between 18 and 29 years old in good health. CDR3 sequence (DNA): TGCAGTGCTAGAATCTCGGGGATCGGGCAGTACTTC. Its protein product is CSARISGIGQYF.